The 8 T cell receptor beta chains given below trace back to one sample, sequenced in a study of T cells after yellow fever vaccination. One entry per CDR3 protein results from TCRdb running MiXCR on the 5' RACE reads. The data hold 200,000 to 250,000 distinct CDR3 sequences, with 6% to 7.5% observed a single time. Sequencing was performed on CD4+ T cells sorted from PBMCs, taken 15 days after the yellow fever booster vaccination. These receptors came from a man younger than 45 who received the YFV17D yellow fever vaccine.

This clonotype has just a few counts. This chain links TRBV20-1 with TRBJ2-7; perhaps TRBD2 as D (5 bases). The germline CDR1 and CDR2 sequences are DFQATT and SNEGSKA (reference sequence). Trimming pared 2 bases from V and 0 bases from J, leaving 11 bases between. The CDR3 totals 14 residues. CDR3: CSARPDFDSYEQYF. The CDR3 coding sequence is TGCAGTGCTAGACCGGACTTTGACTCCTACGAGCAGTACTTC.

The CDR3 loop reads CAISESGLDTGELFF. The CDR3 coding sequence is TGTGCCATCAGTGAGTCGGGTCTAGACACCGGGGAGCTGTTTTTT. The chain uses TRBV10-3 and TRBJ2-2; no reliable D call. CDR1 and CDR2 (germline): ENHRY, SYGVKD. The CDR3 is made up of 15 amino acids. V was clipped by 0 bases and J by 3 bases, with 8 bases between them.

This clonotype was observed a handful of times. The chain uses TRBV13 and TRBJ2-1; the match to TRBD2 covers 10 bases. The ends lost 5 bases at V and 10 bases at J; junction bases unmatched: 14. The CDR3 spans 16 residues. Germline V gene data show CDR1 as PRHDT and CDR2 as FYEKMQ (reference sequence). This chain's CDR3 is CASSPIAGGPSWEQFF. CDR3 DNA sequence: TGTGCCAGCAGCCCTATAGCGGGAGGCCCGAGCTGGGAGCAGTTCTTC.

This clonotype has a handful of counts. The V gene is TRBV20-1, the J gene TRBJ2-1, with D maybe TRBD2 (6 bases). The CDR3 consists of 15 residues. V lost 6 bases, J lost 1 base, and 16 bases lay in between. The germline gives CDR1 DFQATT, CDR2 SNEGSKA (reference sequence). This CDR3 reads CSATIGGGSYNEQFF. CDR3 nucleotide sequence: TGCAGTGCCACCATCGGGGGAGGTTCCTACAATGAGCAGTTCTTC.

V and J are TRBV6-1 and TRBJ1-1; TRBD1 might be the D (6 bases). CDR1 and CDR2 from the germline V gene are MNHNS and SASEGT. This CDR3 has 15 residues. Trimming took 8 bases from V and 4 from J, leaving 20 bases between them. The CDR3 bases are TGTGCCAGCTATGGGGGGTTTAAGGGGGGCACTGAAGCTTTCTTT. This gives the protein CASYGGFKGGTEAFF.

The J gene is TRBJ2-1, the V gene TRBV3-1; D is possibly TRBD2 (6 bases). CDR1 and CDR2 from the germline V gene are LGHDT and YNNKEL (reference sequence). The ends were cut back, 7 bases at V and 0 bases at J, with 10 bases in the middle. The CDR3 has 14 amino acids. The CDR3 spells CASTRAGSYNEQFF. The CDR3 DNA follows: TGTGCCAGCACCCGAGCGGGCTCCTACAATGAGCAGTTCTTC.

This clonotype was counted at least ten times. This sequence joins TRBV10-3 and TRBJ2-3; 10 bases agree with TRBD2. Germline-derived CDR1 and CDR2 are ENHRY and SYGVKD. CDR3 size: 14 residues. Trimming at V came to 2 bases and at J to 4 bases, leaving 0 bases not matched to a gene. The CDR3 reads CAISEGLAADTQYF. CDR3 DNA sequence: TGTGCCATCAGTGAGGGACTAGCGGCAGATACGCAGTATTTT.

This clonotype turned up a few times. The chain uses TRBV7-2 and TRBJ2-2, with 10 bases matching TRBD1. Germline loops: CDR1 SGHTA, CDR2 FQGNSA. This CDR3 is 14 amino acids long. Trimming at V came to 6 bases and at J to 3 bases, leaving 1 base not matched to a gene. CDR3 loop: CASRGTGDTGELFF. The CDR3 DNA is TGTGCCAGCAGGGGGACAGGGGACACCGGGGAGCTGTTTTTT.